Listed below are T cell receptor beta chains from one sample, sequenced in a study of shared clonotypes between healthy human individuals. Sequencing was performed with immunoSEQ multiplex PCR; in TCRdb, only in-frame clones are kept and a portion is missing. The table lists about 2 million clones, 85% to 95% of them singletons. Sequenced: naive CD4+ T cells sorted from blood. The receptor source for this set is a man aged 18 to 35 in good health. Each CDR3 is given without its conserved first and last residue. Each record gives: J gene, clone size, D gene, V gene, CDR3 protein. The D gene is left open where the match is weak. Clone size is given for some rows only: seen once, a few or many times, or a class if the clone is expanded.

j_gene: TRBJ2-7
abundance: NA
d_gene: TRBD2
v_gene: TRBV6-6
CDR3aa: ASRGEGYEQY

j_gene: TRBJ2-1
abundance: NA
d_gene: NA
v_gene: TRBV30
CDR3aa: AWSVQLRNEQF

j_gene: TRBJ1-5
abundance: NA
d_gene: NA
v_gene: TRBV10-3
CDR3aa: AISDWERSNQPQH

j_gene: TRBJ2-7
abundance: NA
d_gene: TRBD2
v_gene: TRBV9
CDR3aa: ASSVGGLAGGEQY

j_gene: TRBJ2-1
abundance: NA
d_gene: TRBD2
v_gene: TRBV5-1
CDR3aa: ASSLRSGGSAGEQF

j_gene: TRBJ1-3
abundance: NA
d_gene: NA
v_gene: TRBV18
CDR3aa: ASSPLQGGNTIY

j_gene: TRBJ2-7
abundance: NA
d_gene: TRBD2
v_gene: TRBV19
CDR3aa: ASNLSGLAGSSYEQY

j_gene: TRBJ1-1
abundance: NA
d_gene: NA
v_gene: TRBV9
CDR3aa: ASSVDGVVTSGTEAF

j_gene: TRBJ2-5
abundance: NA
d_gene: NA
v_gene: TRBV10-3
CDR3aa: AISGGGETQY

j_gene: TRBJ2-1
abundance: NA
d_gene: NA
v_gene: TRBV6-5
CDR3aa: ASSYRPYSSYNEQF

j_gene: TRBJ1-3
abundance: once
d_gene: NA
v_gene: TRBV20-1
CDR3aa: SAPVGNTIY

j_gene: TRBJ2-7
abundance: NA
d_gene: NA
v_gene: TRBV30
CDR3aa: AWGEVKGWEAYEQY

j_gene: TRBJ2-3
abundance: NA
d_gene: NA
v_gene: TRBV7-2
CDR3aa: ASTLGNSRDTQY

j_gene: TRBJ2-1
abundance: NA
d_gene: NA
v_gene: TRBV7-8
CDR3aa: ASSLGPIAFDEQF

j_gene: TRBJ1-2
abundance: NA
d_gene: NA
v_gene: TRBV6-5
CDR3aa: ANGKGGPRGYT

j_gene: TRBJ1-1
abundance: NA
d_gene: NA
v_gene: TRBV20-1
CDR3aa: SARAGTEAF

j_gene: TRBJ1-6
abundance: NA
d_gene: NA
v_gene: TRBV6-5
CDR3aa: ASSYWGINNSPLH

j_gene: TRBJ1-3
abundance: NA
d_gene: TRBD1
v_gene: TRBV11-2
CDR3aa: ASSSDRTSGNTIY

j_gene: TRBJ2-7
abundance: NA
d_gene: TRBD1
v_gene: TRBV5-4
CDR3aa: ASSAGTGLYEQY

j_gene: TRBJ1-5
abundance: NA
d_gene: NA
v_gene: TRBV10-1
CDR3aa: ASSGQLNQPQH

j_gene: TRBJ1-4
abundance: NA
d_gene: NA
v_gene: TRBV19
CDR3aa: ASSSGSTNEKLF

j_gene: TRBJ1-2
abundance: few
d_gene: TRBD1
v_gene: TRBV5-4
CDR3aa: ASSSDRIDGYT

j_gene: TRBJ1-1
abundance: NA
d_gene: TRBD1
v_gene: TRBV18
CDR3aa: ASSKTGVGTEAF

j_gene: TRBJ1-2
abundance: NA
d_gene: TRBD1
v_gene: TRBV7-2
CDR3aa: ASSPRSGQGDNYGYT

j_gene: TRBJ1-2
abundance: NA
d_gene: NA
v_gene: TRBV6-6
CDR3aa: ASSYDRRGYGYT

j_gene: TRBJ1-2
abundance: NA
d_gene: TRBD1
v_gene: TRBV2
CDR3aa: ASRVPTGRNMNNYGYT

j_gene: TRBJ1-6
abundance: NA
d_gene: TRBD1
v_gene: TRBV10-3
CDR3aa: AISEDRGHSPLH

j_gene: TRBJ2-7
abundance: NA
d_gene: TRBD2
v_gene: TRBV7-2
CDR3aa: ASSRGRETSSY

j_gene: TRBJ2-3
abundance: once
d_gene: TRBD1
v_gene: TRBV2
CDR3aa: ASNRYGTGSTDTQY

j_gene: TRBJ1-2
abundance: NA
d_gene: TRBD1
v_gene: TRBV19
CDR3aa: ASSSGQGTLRGYT

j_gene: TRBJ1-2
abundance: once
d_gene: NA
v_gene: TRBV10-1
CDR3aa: ASGTDYGYT

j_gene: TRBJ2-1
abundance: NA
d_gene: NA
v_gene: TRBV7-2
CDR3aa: ASSKGTPHNEQF

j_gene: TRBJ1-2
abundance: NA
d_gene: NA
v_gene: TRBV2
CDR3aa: ASSDRGGGGYT

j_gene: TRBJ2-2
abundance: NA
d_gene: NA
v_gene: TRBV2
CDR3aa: AGNKERNTGELF

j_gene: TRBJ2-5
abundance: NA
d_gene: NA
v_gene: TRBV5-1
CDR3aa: ATARAGSYQETQY

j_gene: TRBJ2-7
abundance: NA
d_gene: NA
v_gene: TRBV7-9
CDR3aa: ASSSRPGLLNYEQY

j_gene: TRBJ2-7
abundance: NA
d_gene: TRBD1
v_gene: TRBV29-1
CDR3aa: SATTGGKSYEQY

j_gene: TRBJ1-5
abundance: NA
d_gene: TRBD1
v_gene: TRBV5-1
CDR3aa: ASSLQGMGQPQH

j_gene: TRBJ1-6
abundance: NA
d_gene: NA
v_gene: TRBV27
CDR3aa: ASSFTTRGNSPLH

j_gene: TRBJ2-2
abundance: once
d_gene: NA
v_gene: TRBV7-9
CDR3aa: ASSPYEAWGTGELF

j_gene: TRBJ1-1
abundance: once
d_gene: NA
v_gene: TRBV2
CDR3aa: ASSEYGGATAAF

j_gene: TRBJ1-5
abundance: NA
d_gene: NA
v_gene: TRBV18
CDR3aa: ASSPEPYQPQH

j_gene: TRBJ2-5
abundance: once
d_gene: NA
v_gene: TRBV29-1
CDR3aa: SVRGQYQETQY

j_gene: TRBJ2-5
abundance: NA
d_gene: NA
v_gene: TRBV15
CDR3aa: ATSRHRDLVQETQY